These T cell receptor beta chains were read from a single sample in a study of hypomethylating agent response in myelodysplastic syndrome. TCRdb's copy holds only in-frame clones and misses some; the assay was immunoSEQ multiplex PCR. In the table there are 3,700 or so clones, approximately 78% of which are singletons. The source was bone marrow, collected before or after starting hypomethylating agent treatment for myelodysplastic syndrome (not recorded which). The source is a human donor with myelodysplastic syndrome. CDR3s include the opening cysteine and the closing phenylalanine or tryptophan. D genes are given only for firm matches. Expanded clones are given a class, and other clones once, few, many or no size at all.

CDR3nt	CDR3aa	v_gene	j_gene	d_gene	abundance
TGTGCCAGCAGCTCAGGAGGGCGGGGCCTGGGCGAGCAGTACTTC	CASSSGGRGLGEQYF	TRBV5-4	TRBJ2-7	NA	NA
TGTGCCAGCAGCCGAAACCAGGGTAGGGCTGAAGCTTTCTTT	CASSRNQGRAEAFF	TRBV7-9	TRBJ1-1	NA	NA
TGCGCCAGCAGCTTGGGTAGGAGGGAACAGGGGGATCAGTTCTTC	CASSLGRREQGDQFF	TRBV5-1	TRBJ2-1	TRBD1	NA
TGTGCCAGCAAACCTCTACAAGGACAGGTCCACGAGCAGTACTTC	CASKPLQGQVHEQYF	TRBV27	TRBJ2-7	TRBD1	few
TGTGCCAGCAGCCCTCAATACCGGGGGTTATACGAGCAGTACTTC	CASSPQYRGLYEQYF	TRBV6-5	TRBJ2-7	NA	NA
TGTGCCAGCAGCAAAACTAGCGGGGGGTTTGTGGAGACCCAGTACTTC	CASSKTSGGFVETQYF	TRBV5-6	TRBJ2-5	TRBD2	NA
TGTGCCAGTAGTATTGTGCCAGGGGGCATGAACACTGAAGCTTTCTTT	CASSIVPGGMNTEAFF	TRBV19	TRBJ1-1	TRBD1	NA
TGTGCCAGCGAGCAGCTCGTACCAGAAAGTAGGGCCAACGTCCTGACTTTC	CASEQLVPESRANVLTF	TRBV5-4	TRBJ2-6	NA	NA
TGCAGCGTTGACGGGACGGATTACTATGGCTACACCTTC	CSVDGTDYYGYTF	TRBV29-1	TRBJ1-2	NA	NA
TGTGCCAGCAGCCCGCGTTGGGCCCCTCAGCCCCAGCATTTT	CASSPRWAPQPQHF	TRBV7-8	TRBJ1-5	NA	NA
TGCGCCAGCCTCCCCCGCGGTCAGGCTTCCTACGAGCAGTACTTC	CASLPRGQASYEQYF	TRBV5-1	TRBJ2-7	NA	NA
TGTGCCAGCAGTGGAGGGCAGCTTAATGAAAAACTGTTTTTT	CASSGGQLNEKLFF	TRBV2	TRBJ1-4	NA	NA
TGCGCCAGCAGCCAAGGGGGACTAGCGGGAGGTGATGAGCAGTTCTTC	CASSQGGLAGGDEQFF	TRBV4-1	TRBJ2-1	TRBD2	NA
TGTGCCAGCAGCCCCTGGGGTACCACTGAAGCTTTCTTT	CASSPWGTTEAFF	TRBV7-3	TRBJ1-1	NA	NA
TGTGCCAGCAGCCCCTCGACAGGCAGAGGGAATGGCTACACCTTC	CASSPSTGRGNGYTF	TRBV9	TRBJ1-2	NA	few
TGTGCCAGCAGTTTGGAAAGGGATATGCAAGAGACCCAGTACTTC	CASSLERDMQETQYF	TRBV6-5	TRBJ2-5	NA	NA
TGTGCCAGCAGTGTCGCCGGGACAGGGGTACATGAGCAGTTCTTC	CASSVAGTGVHEQFF	TRBV28	TRBJ2-1	TRBD1	NA
TGTGCCAGCAGTGAAGTTCGGGGAGCCAAAAACATTCAGTACTTC	CASSEVRGAKNIQYF	TRBV6-1	TRBJ2-4	NA	NA
TGTGCCAGCAGCTTAGGTGGGGGGGGTACAGGGGGTTACGAGCAGTACTTC	CASSLGGGGTGGYEQYF	TRBV7-9	TRBJ2-7	NA	NA
TGTGCCAGCAGCCCCGGGACAGTGAACACTGAAGCTTTCTTT	CASSPGTVNTEAFF	TRBV28	TRBJ1-1	TRBD1	NA
TGTGCCAGCAGCCCAGGACTGAGCACAGATACGCAGTATTTT	CASSPGLSTDTQYF	TRBV5-6	TRBJ2-3	NA	NA
TGTGCCAGCAGCTTAATAACGGTCTCCTACAATGAGCAGTTCTTC	CASSLITVSYNEQFF	TRBV7-9	TRBJ2-1	NA	NA
TGTGCCAGCAGCTTGGATAGGCACTCCTACGAGCAGTACTTC	CASSLDRHSYEQYF	TRBV5-4	TRBJ2-7	NA	NA
TGTGCCAGCAAGGAAGAGGAGGTGAACACTGAAGCTTTCTTT	CASKEEEVNTEAFF	TRBV6-1	TRBJ1-1	NA	NA
TGTGCCAGCAGCTTTGGGGGCCAGGAAAAACTGTTTTTT	CASSFGGQEKLFF	TRBV5-6	TRBJ1-4	NA	NA
TGTGCCAGCAGCCAAGACATGTCTAGGGGAAACACCATATATTTT	CASSQDMSRGNTIYF	TRBV4-2	TRBJ1-3	NA	once
TGTGCCAGCAGCTCACAGGGTTCTTGGGGGCCCCAGCATTTT	CASSSQGSWGPQHF	TRBV5-6	TRBJ1-5	NA	NA
TGTGCCTGGAGTGTGGGGTACCTGAACACCATATATTTT	CAWSVGYLNTIYF	TRBV30	TRBJ1-3	NA	NA
TGTGCCAGCAGCTTAGTTGCGGGTATGAACACTGAAGCTTTCTTT	CASSLVAGMNTEAFF	TRBV7-6	TRBJ1-1	NA	NA
TGCAGTGTTAGGGGCAGCTACGAGCAGTACTTC	CSVRGSYEQYF	TRBV20-1	TRBJ2-7	NA	NA
TGTGCCAGCAGCTTGGGGGACTACGAGCAGTACTTC	CASSLGDYEQYF	TRBV5-6	TRBJ2-7	NA	few
TGTGCCAGCTCTCCGATGACAGGGGGGACCCAAGAGACCCAGTACTTC	CASSPMTGGTQETQYF	TRBV18	TRBJ2-5	TRBD1	NA
TGCGCCAGCAGCCAATCCGGACTAGCGGCCTACAATGAGCAGTTCTTC	CASSQSGLAAYNEQFF	TRBV4-1	TRBJ2-1	TRBD2	NA
TGTGCCAGCAGCCAAGAAAGATCCTCCGGGGGCAGAACCGGGGAGCTGTTTTTT	CASSQERSSGGRTGELFF	TRBV4-2	TRBJ2-2	NA	NA
TGTGCCAGCGGGCCAAGGGCGGCCTACGAGCAGTACTTC	CASGPRAAYEQYF	TRBV6-5	TRBJ2-7	NA	NA